The rows below give T cell receptor beta chains drawn from one sample of a study of T cell responses to AZD1222 COVID-19 vaccine. Libraries were prepared by immunoSEQ multiplex PCR; TCRdb keeps only in-frame clonotypes and omits some of them. In the table there are more than 150,000 clones, about nine tenths of which are singletons. Sample: peripheral blood, taken after recovery from COVID-19. The receptors shown here come from an adult who had recovered from COVID-19. The CDR3 runs from the conserved cysteine through the conserved F or W. The D gene is left open where the match is weak. Clone size is stated in some rows and not others, as once, few, many or a class when expanded.

11	TRBV4-1	NA	NA	TRBJ1-1	TGCGCCAGCAGCCAAGATTCCGGAGCTTTCTTT	CASSQDSGAFF
15	TRBV7-8	NA	TRBD1	TRBJ1-2	TGTGCCAGCAGCGAGTCCGGGACAGAGACCTATGGCTACACCTTC	CASSESGTETYGYTF
16	TRBV5-1	NA	TRBD1	TRBJ2-3	TGCGCCAGCAGCTTGGGACAGGGGAGGAACACAGATACGCAGTATTTT	CASSLGQGRNTDTQYF
15	TRBV5-1	NA	TRBD2	TRBJ2-7	TGCGCCAGCAGCTGGGCGGGCGGGAGAATGGGAGAGCAGTACTTC	CASSWAGGRMGEQYF
10	TRBV19	NA	NA	TRBJ1-5	TGTGCCATGGTAGGTCAGCCCCAGCATTTT	CAMVGQPQHF
13	TRBV7-9	NA	NA	TRBJ1-2	TGTGCCAGCAGTCATGACAGTGACTATGGCTACACCTTC	CASSHDSDYGYTF
14	TRBV7-2	NA	TRBD1	TRBJ1-1	TGTGCCAGCAGCATGGGACAGGGGGGGGCTGAAGCTTTCTTT	CASSMGQGGAEAFF
17	TRBV7-3	once	TRBD1	TRBJ2-1	TGTGCCAGCAGCTTAATAGGGGACAGGAGATCCTACAATGAGCAGTTCTTC	CASSLIGDRRSYNEQFF
14	TRBV28	NA	NA	TRBJ1-1	TGTGCCAGCACAATCGAACACATTGACACTGAAGCTTTCTTT	CASTIEHIDTEAFF
14	TRBV28	NA	NA	TRBJ1-3	TGTGCCAGCAGGAAAAGGGTCGCTGGAAACACCATATATTTT	CASRKRVAGNTIYF
14	TRBV19	NA	TRBD1	TRBJ1-5	TGTGCCAGTAGTCCAAGGACAGGGCGTCAGCCCCAGCATTTT	CASSPRTGRQPQHF
16	TRBV5-1	NA	NA	TRBJ2-3	TGCGCCAGCAGCTCCACAGGATTTCCTAGCACAGATACGCAGTATTTT	CASSSTGFPSTDTQYF
19	TRBV23-1	NA	TRBD1	TRBJ1-6	TGCGCCAGCAGTCAATCGGAGGGCAGACAGGGGGCCCAGGGATCACCCCTCCACTTT	CASSQSEGRQGAQGSPLHF
16	TRBV28	NA	NA	TRBJ1-3	TGTGCCAGCACCCCAACCAAATCTTACTCTGGAAACACCATATATTTT	CASTPTKSYSGNTIYF
14	TRBV28	NA	NA	TRBJ2-7	TGTGCCAGCAGTCAAGAGGTATTTCCCTACGAGCAGTACTTC	CASSQEVFPYEQYF